The 24 T cell receptor beta chains reported below all come from one sample, sequenced in a study of T cells after posttransplantation cyclophosphamide. Method: immunoSEQ multiplex PCR; TCRdb's copy keeps in-frame clones and lacks some. This table has tens of thousands of clones, roughly 84% appearing once. The sequenced sample was PBMCs. Every receptor here comes from a man aged 25 to 40 with a blood cancer, CMV-positive, and with a related stem cell donor.

The count of this clone is one. V and J are TRBV15 and TRBJ2-7; D gene uncertain. From germline, CDR1 is LNHNV and CDR2 YYDKDF (reference sequence). The CDR3 runs 15 residues. The V end was cut by 4 bases, the J end by 4 bases, with 17 bases between. For the CDR3, the DNA is TGTGCCACCAGCACCCGAACGGCGCCAGGATACGAGCAGTACTTC. It encodes CATSTRTAPGYEQYF.

This chain links TRBV5-1 with TRBJ2-2; D not certain. This CDR3 is built from 16 residues. The germline CDR1 and CDR2 sequences are SGHRS and YFSETQ. V was shortened by 5 bases and J by 4 bases, with 18 bases between the two germline ends. The CDR3 here is CASRYVAAPATGELFF. The CDR3 nucleotides read TGCGCCAGCAGGTACGTCGCGGCTCCGGCCACCGGGGAGCTGTTTTTT.

CDR3 amino acids: CASRGLAGFNEQYF. CDR3 sequence (DNA): TGTGCCAGTAGAGGGCTAGCGGGTTTTAACGAGCAGTACTTC. The V gene is TRBV19, the J gene TRBJ2-7, with 8 bases fitting TRBD2. V shed 6 bases, J shed 5 bases, and the junction held 9 bases outside the gene matches. Germline CDR1 LNHDA, CDR2 SQIVND (reference sequence). There are 14 residues in the CDR3.

V is TRBV7-9 and J is TRBJ1-2; a weak D match, TRBD1 (6 bases). V lost 3 bases to trimming and J lost 5 bases, with 19 bases between them. The V gene's germline CDR1 is SEHNR and CDR2 FQNEAQ (reference sequence). The CDR3 runs to 16 residues. CDR3 in amino acids: CASSFQTQGGGYGYTF. The CDR3 nucleotides are TGTGCCAGCAGCTTCCAGACACAAGGGGGGGGGTATGGCTACACCTTC.

CDR3 DNA: TGCGCCAGCAGATCAGGGTTCCAAGAGACCCAGTACTTC. Translation: CASRSGFQETQYF. The rearrangement links TRBV4-1 to TRBJ2-5, with D perhaps matching TRBD1 (5 bases). The CDR3 extends over 13 amino acids. V dropped 6 bases and J dropped 1 base, with 9 bases sitting between them. Germline CDR1 MGHRA, CDR2 YSYEKL.

The chain couples TRBV29-1 to TRBJ1-1; 7 nucleotides agree with TRBD1. V shed 3 bases, J shed 2 bases, and the junction held 6 bases outside the gene matches. Germline values: CDR1 SQVTM, CDR2 ANQGSEA. This CDR3 contains 14 residues. CDR3: CSVEPRQGNTEAFF. CDR3 DNA: TGCAGCGTTGAGCCGAGACAGGGAAACACTGAAGCTTTCTTT.

In nucleotides, the CDR3 is TGCGCCAGCAGCTTGCCCGAGACTATCCTCGGGAGCACAGATACGCAGTATTTT. Translation gives CASSLPETILGSTDTQYF. The chain combines TRBV5-1 with TRBJ2-3, with D possibly TRBD2 on 5 matching bases. The CDR3 consists of 18 residues. Germline CDR1 is SGHRS and CDR2 is YFSETQ. V was clipped by 1 base and J by 0 bases, with 18 bases between them.

The chain is built from TRBV6-1 and TRBJ1-1, with no clear D. The CDR3 contains 14 residues. V dropped 6 bases and J dropped 1 base, with 12 bases sitting between them. Germline V gene lookup returns CDR1 MNHNS and CDR2 SASEGT. This chain's CDR3 is CASRRDPQNTEAFF. DNA of the CDR3: TGTGCCAGCAGACGGGATCCCCAGAACACTGAAGCTTTCTTT.

The chain is built from TRBV19 and TRBJ2-1, with TRBD1 matching over 9 bases. The length of the CDR3 is 14 residues. CDR1 and CDR2 from the germline V gene are LNHDA and SQIVND (reference sequence). V shed 8 bases and J 2 bases; nucleotides not matched to a gene: 4. The CDR3 protein is CASVQGAPYNEQFF. DNA for the CDR3: TGTGCCAGTGTACAGGGGGCTCCCTACAATGAGCAGTTCTTC.

The V call is TRBV18, the J call TRBJ2-1; D is undetermined. Germline V gives CDR1 KGHSH, CDR2 LQKENI. This CDR3 comprises 15 residues. Trimming removed 3 bases from V and 7 bases from J, with 16 bases in between. This CDR3 reads CASSPSTPRVNEQFF. Written as DNA, the CDR3 is TGTGCCAGCTCACCTTCGACCCCTCGGGTGAATGAGCAGTTCTTC.

The chain couples TRBV28 to TRBJ2-6; 9 bases fit TRBD1. This CDR3 spans 16 amino acids. The J segment lost 0 bases and the V segment lost 10 bases, leaving 7 bases of the junction unmatched. Germline CDR1 MDHEN, CDR2 SYDVKM. The CDR3 nucleotides are TGTGCCACCTCGGGGACAGGGTACTCTGGGGCCAACGTCCTGACTTTC. Translation gives CATSGTGYSGANVLTF.

The V and J genes are TRBV5-4 and TRBJ1-1; 12 bases line up with TRBD1. The germline V gene has CDR1 SGHNT and CDR2 YYREEE (reference sequence). The CDR3 runs to 17 residues. Trimming took 2 bases from V and 0 from J; bases not matched to a gene: 5. For the CDR3, the DNA is TGTGCCAGCAGCTTCTGGGGACAGGGGGCGGTGAACACTGAAGCTTTCTTT. It encodes CASSFWGQGAVNTEAFF.

The chain joins TRBV4-1 to TRBJ2-6; TRBD2 matches at 7 bases. V lost 0 bases and J lost 2; bases outside the gene matches: 7. The CDR3 consists of 18 residues. Germline V gene lookup returns CDR1 MGHRA and CDR2 YSYEKL. The CDR3 loop is CASSQDRLAVTGANVLTF. As DNA, the CDR3 is TGCGCCAGCAGCCAAGATAGGCTAGCGGTTACTGGGGCCAACGTCCTGACTTTC.

CDR3 sequence: CASSPGQGSEKLFF. For the CDR3, the DNA is TGCGCCAGCAGCCCAGGACAGGGGAGCGAAAAACTGTTTTTT. The J gene is TRBJ1-4, the V gene TRBV5-1; 9 bases line up with TRBD1. The V gene end was trimmed by 4 bases and the J gene end by 8 bases; junction bases not matched to a gene: 6. CDR3 length equals 14 residues. CDR1 and CDR2 (germline): SGHRS, YFSETQ.

This chain connects TRBV29-1 to TRBJ2-2; D gene unclear. CDR1 is SQVTM, CDR2 ANQGSEA, per germline. This CDR3 contains 13 residues. CDR3 residues: CSSLTANTGELFF. The CDR3 nucleotides are TGCAGTTCTTTAACTGCGAACACCGGGGAGCTGTTTTTT.

The chain couples TRBV4-2 to TRBJ2-1, with TRBD2 matching over 9 bases. Germline loops: CDR1 LGHNA, CDR2 YNFKEQ. The V and J ends lost 0 bases and 6 bases, in that order; junction bases with no gene match: 12. The CDR3 runs to 18 residues. CDR3 sequence: CASSQDSYTGTSSNEQFF. The CDR3 coding sequence is TGTGCCAGCAGCCAAGATTCGTATACCGGGACTAGCAGCAATGAGCAGTTCTTC.

The chain uses TRBV7-7 and TRBJ1-4; perhaps TRBD1 as D (6 bases). CDR1 is SSHAT and CDR2 is FNYEAQ in the germline V gene (reference sequence). The CDR3 runs to 16 residues. Deletions cut 2 bases from V and 7 bases from J, with 17 bases between. The CDR3 region is CASSLTHRARCEKLFF. The CDR3 DNA is TGTGCCAGCAGCTTAACCCACAGGGCTCGTTGTGAAAAACTGTTTTTT.

The chain is built from TRBV7-2 and TRBJ2-7; D is unresolved. The CDR3 sequence is 14 residues long. V lost 3 bases, J lost 1 base, and 10 bases lay in between. CDR1 and CDR2 (germline): SGHTA, FQGNSA. The CDR3 nucleotides read TGTGCCAGCAGCTTTATGACGGGTTCCTACGAGCAGTACTTC. Amino acids: CASSFMTGSYEQYF. Combining the CDR3 with reference TRBV7-2 and TRBJ2-7 gives the whole variable domain GAGVSQSPSNKVTEKGKDVELRCDPISGHTALYWYRQSLGQGLEFLIYFQGNSAPDKSGLPSDRFSAERTGGSVSTLTIQRTQQEDSAVYLCASSFMTGSYEQYFGPGTRLTVT.

This clone was observed a single time. CDR3 sequence: CASSLGLAGGGYEQYF. The CDR3, as DNA: TGTGCCAGCAGCTTGGGACTAGCGGGAGGAGGCTACGAGCAGTACTTC. V and J are TRBV7-9 and TRBJ2-7, with 15 nucleotides matching TRBD2. V lost 3 bases to trimming and J lost 3 bases; unmatched junction nucleotides: 3. This CDR3 is built from 16 residues. Germline-derived CDR1 and CDR2 are SEHNR and FQNEAQ (reference sequence).

The V gene is TRBV23-1, the J gene TRBJ1-1, with 9 bases fitting TRBD1. TRBV23-1 is known as an ORF, though its function is uncertain. The J segment lost 7 bases and the V segment lost 6 bases, leaving 9 bases of the junction unmatched. The length of the CDR3 is 14 residues. DNA for the CDR3: TGCGCCAGCAGCTCCCGGGACAGGGTTTATGAAGCTTTCTTT. As protein: CASSSRDRVYEAFF.

The V and J genes are TRBV7-9 and TRBJ1-5; 10 nucleotides match TRBD1. The CDR3 covers 16 residues. The V and J ends lost 5 bases and 2 bases, in that order; junction bases with no gene match: 6. The V gene's germline CDR1 is SEHNR and CDR2 FQNEAQ (reference sequence). The CDR3 DNA is TGTGCCAGCAGCGATGGGACAGGGGCTGGCAATCAGCCCCAGCATTTT. Encoded protein: CASSDGTGAGNQPQHF.

The chain is built from TRBV4-1 and TRBJ1-4; D is perhaps TRBD1 (6 bases). The CDR3 is 15 amino acids. V was cut by 4 bases and J by 8 bases, with 17 bases left in between. Looked up from germline, CDR1 is MGHRA and CDR2 is YSYEKL. The CDR3 nucleotides are TGCGCCAGCAGCCGGGTTCAGGGGCAGGGAGAAAAACTGTTTTTT. Its translation: CASSRVQGQGEKLFF.

This clone appeared a single time. At one end, the junction sequence differs from germline, possibly due to a read error. The chain couples TRBV28 to TRBJ1-2, with a weak D call TRBD1 (6 bases). The germline CDR1 and CDR2 sequences are MDHEN and SYDVKM. This CDR3 spans 16 amino acids. In nucleotides, the CDR3 is TGTGCCAGCAGTTTCTCCCCGGACAGAGGGAACTATGGCTGCACCTTC. Protein product: CASSFSPDRGNYGCTF.

The V call is TRBV29-1, the J call TRBJ1-1; 10 nucleotides match TRBD1. V gave up 3 bases and J gave up 1 base; unmatched junction bases: 2. Germline values: CDR1 SQVTM, CDR2 ANQGSEA. The CDR3 contains 14 residues. The CDR3 DNA follows: TGCAGCGTTGACCGGACAGGGGGGAACACTGAAGCTTTCTTT. Its translation is CSVDRTGGNTEAFF.